Below are 22 T cell receptor beta chains sequenced from a single sample in a study of blood T cells in healthy people across ages. Combining a sample-barcoded 5' primer with a J-beta primer mix, a second PCR ran for about 7 to 11 cycles. TCRdb re-analysed the 5' RACE reads in MiXCR, keeping a single row per CDR3 protein. There are roughly 900,000 distinct CDR3 sequences in the sample; 25% to 35% occur only once, and 17% lies in the top ten. Sample: blood. The receptors were gathered from a woman of 80 years or more in good health.

This clonotype was found many times. This sequence joins TRBV12-3 or TRBV12-4 and TRBJ2-7; D remains unclear. The V end lost 7 bases, the J end lost 0 bases, and 19 bases lay between the germline ends. The CDR3 has 16 residues. Here the CDR3 reads CASTTSHESPSYEQYF. In DNA form, the CDR3 reads TGTGCCAGCACTACCTCCCATGAGTCCCCCTCCTACGAGCAGTACTTC.

On this clonotype itself: This could be a read error, since a much larger clone is one nucleotide away. This chain links TRBV7-9 with TRBJ2-5; perhaps D is TRBD1 or TRBD2 (6 bases each). The J call may be wrong; the DNA end is better matched by TRBJ2-1. The CDR3 runs 17 residues. Germline V CDR1 and CDR2: SEHNR, FQNEAQ (reference sequence). Written as DNA, the CDR3 is TGTGCCAGCAGCTTAGCGACGAGAGGGGGGTACCAAGAGACCCAGTTCTTC. Translated: CASSLATRGGYQETQFF.

The table lists this clonotype with a few counts. The chain carries TRBV7-6 and TRBJ1-4, with TRBD1 identical over 8 bases. This CDR3 has 16 residues. V lost 5 bases, J lost 2 bases, and 7 bases stayed unmatched. Germline V gene sequence: CDR1 SGHVS, CDR2 FNYEAQ. This chain's CDR3 is CASSALYRGTNEKLFF. Written as DNA, the CDR3 is TGTGCCAGCAGCGCCCTATACAGGGGGACTAATGAAAAACTGTTTTTT.

This chain links TRBV11-2 with TRBJ2-3; 7 positions agree with TRBD1. Per the germline V gene, CDR1 is SGHAT and CDR2 is FQNNGV. The CDR3 is made up of 16 amino acids. Unmatched junction bases numbered 10, after V lost 5 bases and J lost 2 bases. The chain's CDR3 is CASSDQTGKNTDTQYF. The CDR3 DNA is TGTGCCAGCAGCGACCAGACAGGGAAAAACACAGATACGCAGTATTTT. Full variable domain (remainder filled in from reference TRBV11-2 and TRBJ2-3): EAGVAQSPRYKIIEKRQSVAFWCNPISGHATLYWYQQILGQGPKLLIQFQNNGVVDDSQLPKDRFSAERLKGVDSTLKIQPAKLEDSAVYLCASSDQTGKNTDTQYFGPGTRLTVL.

This clonotype was seen a few times. This sequence joins TRBV18 and TRBJ2-7, with 8 bases aligning to TRBD1. CDR3 length: 16 residues. Losses at the gene ends were 1 base for V and 4 bases for J; bases not matched to a gene: 9. From germline, CDR1 is KGHSH and CDR2 LQKENI. The CDR3 loop is CASSPRQGAKEYEQYF. The CDR3, as DNA: TGTGCCAGCTCACCACGGCAGGGGGCGAAGGAATACGAGCAGTACTTC.

This clonotype was seen at least ten times. The chain carries TRBV6-2 or TRBV6-3 and TRBJ2-3; tentatively, D is TRBD1 (5 bases). Germline CDR1 MNHEY, CDR2 SVGEGT. Deletions cut 0 bases from V and 4 bases from J, with 20 bases between. The CDR3 spans 18 residues. CDR3 coding DNA: TGTGCCAGCAGTTACTCGTGGGGCAGGGCAGATCTATCAGATACGCAGTATTTT. It is translated as CASSYSWGRADLSDTQYF.

Many counts were recorded for this clonotype. The chain links TRBV6-6 to TRBJ2-5, with no clear D. CDR3 size: 13 residues. The V end was cut by 4 bases, the J end by 2 bases, with 8 bases between. Per the germline V gene, CDR1 is MNHNY and CDR2 is SVGAGI (reference sequence). CDR3 DNA: TGTGCCAGCAGTTCGCAGTTACAAGAGACCCAGTACTTC. Residues: CASSSQLQETQYF.

Many counts were recorded for this clonotype. This rearrangement joins TRBV4-3 to TRBJ2-5, with 7 nucleotides matching TRBD1. The CDR3 consists of 15 residues. In germline, CDR1 is LGHNA, CDR2 YSLEER. V trimming: 0 bases; J trimming: 2 bases; junction bases outside the gene matches: 3. CDR3 sequence reads: CASSQEGQLQETQYF. The CDR3 DNA reads as TGCGCCAGCAGCCAAGAGGGACAGCTACAAGAGACCCAGTACTTC.

The table lists this clonotype with many counts. This rearrangement joins TRBV12-3 or TRBV12-4 to TRBJ2-7, with unresolved D. The CDR3 length is 12 residues. Trimming took off 5 bases at V and 3 bases at J, with 8 bases between the two ends. The CDR3 protein is CASSGVSYEQYF. The CDR3 nucleotides read TGTGCCAGCAGTGGGGTGAGCTACGAGCAGTACTTC.

This clonotype occurred a few times. This chain links TRBV5-5 with TRBJ2-3; TRBD2 matches at 11 bases. The ends lost 2 bases at V and 4 bases at J; junction bases unmatched: 3. The CDR3 loop spans 15 amino acids. CDR1 is SGHKS and CDR2 is YYEKEE in the germline V gene (reference sequence). For the CDR3, the DNA is TGTGCCAGCAGCTTTAGCGGGGGGGCTCCAGATACGCAGTATTTT. This sequence encodes CASSFSGGAPDTQYF.

This clonotype was detected a few times. The V call is TRBV5-4, the J call TRBJ1-2; TRBD1 is a possible D gene (6 bases). This CDR3 comprises 14 residues. CDR1 and CDR2 from the germline V gene are SGHNT and YYREEE (reference sequence). Trimming removed 1 base at V and 5 bases at J, with 12 bases between. The CDR3 DNA is TGTGCCAGCAGCTTGACGGGGGCAGAGTATGGCTACACCTTC. Its protein is CASSLTGAEYGYTF.

About this clonotype: Given a much more abundant clone one base away, this may be a read error. This sequence joins TRBV12-3 or TRBV12-4 and TRBJ2-5, with TRBD1 matching over 7 bases. V shed 6 bases and J 11 bases; nucleotides not matched to a gene: 12. The CDR3 is made up of 13 amino acids. In nucleotides, the CDR3 is TGTGCCAGCAGCTACAGGGGACGGAATGAGCAGTACTTC. Translation: CASSYRGRNEQYF.

This clonotype was picked up a small number of times. Compared with germline, one end of the junction differs, possibly owing to a read error. The V call is TRBV24-1, the J call TRBJ2-1; D uncertain. The CDR3 is made up of 16 amino acids. The germline V gene encodes CDR1 KGHDR and CDR2 SFDVKD. The CDR3 sequence: CATSDSKGPDYNERFF. The CDR3 nucleotides are TGTGCCACCAGTGACTCCAAGGGTCCCGATTATAATGAGCGGTTCTTC.

CDR3 in DNA: TGCAGTGCTGGGCACCCGGCGGGGCGCACAGATACGCAGTATTTT. It yields the protein CSAGHPAGRTDTQYF. The chain recombines TRBV20-1 with TRBJ2-3; tentatively, D is TRBD2 (6 bases). Deletions cut 5 bases from V and 1 base from J, with 16 bases between. The germline V gene encodes CDR1 DFQATT and CDR2 SNEGSKA (reference sequence). The CDR3 is 15 amino acids.

With respect to this clonotype: This may come from a read error, since a much larger clone is one base off. The chain is built from TRBV6-2 or TRBV6-3 and TRBJ2-1, with no clear D. The J call is doubtful: the DNA matches TRBJ2-7 better. Germline CDR1 is MNHEY and CDR2 is SVGEGT. The CDR3 runs to 15 residues. DNA of the CDR3: TGTGCCAGCAGTTACTCTTCACTCTCCTACAATGAGCAGTACTTC. Translation gives CASSYSSLSYNEQYF.

V is TRBV7-2 and J is TRBJ2-4; 9 bases align to TRBD2. The CDR3 is made up of 14 amino acids. V was pared by 2 bases and J by 6 bases, with 2 bases of the junction left unmatched. Germline values: CDR1 SGHTA, CDR2 FQGNSA. The CDR3 DNA reads TGTGCCAGCAGCTTACTGGGACTAGCAAACATTCAGTACTTC. It encodes CASSLLGLANIQYF.

Regarding this clonotype: A much larger clonotype is one base distant, so this may be a read error. The chain couples TRBV10-2 to TRBJ1-5, with D maybe TRBD1 (6 bases). The CDR3 consists of 13 residues. Germline V gene data show CDR1 as WSHSY and CDR2 as SAAADI. V gave up 7 bases and J gave up 4 bases, with 11 bases separating them. CDR3 DNA sequence: TGCGCCAGCAAACGGACAGAAAATCAGCCCCAGCATTTT. Encoded protein: CASKRTENQPQHF.

This clonotype was seen only a few times. The rearrangement links TRBV14 to TRBJ1-1, with D possibly being TRBD1 (5 bases). Germline CDR1 reads SGHDN; CDR2 reads FVKESK. There are 14 residues in the CDR3. Trimming removed 1 base from V and 3 bases from J, with 9 bases in between. The DNA of the CDR3 is TGTGCCAGCAGCCAAGCGGGGCGGTACACTGAAGCTTTCTTT. Translating gives CASSQAGRYTEAFF.

The table lists this clonotype with many counts. V gene TRBV6-1 combines with J gene TRBJ2-5; D perhaps matches TRBD1 (6 bases). V gave up 4 bases and J gave up 5 bases, with 11 bases separating them. This CDR3 is 13 amino acids long. Germline CDR1 MNHNS, CDR2 SASEGT. In DNA form, the CDR3 reads TGTGCCAGCAGTGTAAACAGGGTTGAGACCCAGTACTTC. Translating gives CASSVNRVETQYF.

This clonotype was recorded only once. One junction end disagrees with the germline gene, perhaps due to a read error. The chain links TRBV18 to TRBJ1-2; the D gene is possibly TRBD1 (5 bases). This CDR3 comprises 18 residues. Germline-derived CDR1 and CDR2 are KGHSH and LQKENI. CDR3 nucleotide sequence: TGTGCCAGCTCACCATTATCTTATACTGTACAGGAGAACTATGGCTGCACCTTC. Amino acids: CASSPLSYTVQENYGCTF.

Of note for this clonotype: At one end the junction does not follow the germline gene, possibly because of a read error. V gene TRBV11-2 combines with J gene TRBJ2-2, with D unclear. CDR1 SGHAT and CDR2 FQNNGV come from the germline V gene. The CDR3 has 17 residues. The CDR3 coding sequence is TGTGCCGGCAGCTCAGTAGGGTGGCAGGTGAACACCGGGGAGCTGTTTTTT. Protein: CAGSSVGWQVNTGELFF.

This clonotype was seen many times. The V and J genes are TRBV21-1 and TRBJ2-7. TRBV21-1 is assigned pseudogene status. The CDR3 has 17 amino acids. The CDR3 nucleotides are TGTGCCAGCAGCAAAGCTGATTCCAACAAGAGCTCCTACGAGCAGTACTTC. This codes for CASSKADSNKSSYEQYF.